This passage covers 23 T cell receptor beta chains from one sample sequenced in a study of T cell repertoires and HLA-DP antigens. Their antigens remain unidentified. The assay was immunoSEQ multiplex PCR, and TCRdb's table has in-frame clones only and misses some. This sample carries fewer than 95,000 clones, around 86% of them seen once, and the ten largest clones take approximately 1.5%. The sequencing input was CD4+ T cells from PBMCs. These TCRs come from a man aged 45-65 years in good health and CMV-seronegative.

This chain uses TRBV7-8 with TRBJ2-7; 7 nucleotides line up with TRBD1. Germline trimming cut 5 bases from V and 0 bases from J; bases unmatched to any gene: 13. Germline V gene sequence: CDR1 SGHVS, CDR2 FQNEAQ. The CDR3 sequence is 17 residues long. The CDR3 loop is CASSLGWGTDLSYEQYF. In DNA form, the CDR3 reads TGTGCCAGCAGCCTGGGCTGGGGGACAGACCTCTCCTACGAGCAGTACTTC.

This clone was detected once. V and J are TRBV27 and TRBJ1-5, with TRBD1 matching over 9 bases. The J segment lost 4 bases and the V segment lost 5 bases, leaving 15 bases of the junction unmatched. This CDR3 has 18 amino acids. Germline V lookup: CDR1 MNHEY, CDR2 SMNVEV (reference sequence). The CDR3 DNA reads TGTGCCAGCAGTCCCCGGACAGGGGCGGGTTTGGGGAATCAGCCCCAGCATTTT. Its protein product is CASSPRTGAGLGNQPQHF.

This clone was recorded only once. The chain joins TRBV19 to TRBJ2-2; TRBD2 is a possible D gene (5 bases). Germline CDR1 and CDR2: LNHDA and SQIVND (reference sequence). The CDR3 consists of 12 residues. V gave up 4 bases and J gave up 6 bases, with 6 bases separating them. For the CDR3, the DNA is TGTGCCAGTAGTAGAGGGTCCGGGGAGCTGTTTTTT. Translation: CASSRGSGELFF.

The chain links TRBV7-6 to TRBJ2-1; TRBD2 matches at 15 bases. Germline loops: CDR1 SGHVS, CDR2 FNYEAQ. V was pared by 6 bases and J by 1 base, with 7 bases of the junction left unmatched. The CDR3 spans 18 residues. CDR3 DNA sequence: TGTGCCAGCAGTCTCGGGACTAGCGGGAGGACTTCCTACAATGAGCAGTTCTTC. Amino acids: CASSLGTSGRTSYNEQFF.

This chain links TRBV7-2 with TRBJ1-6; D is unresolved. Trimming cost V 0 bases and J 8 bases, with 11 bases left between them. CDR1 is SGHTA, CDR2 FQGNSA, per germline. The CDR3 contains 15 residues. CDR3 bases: TGTGCCAGCAGCTTAGCGGGGAAATGGGATTCACCCCTCCACTTT. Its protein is CASSLAGKWDSPLHF. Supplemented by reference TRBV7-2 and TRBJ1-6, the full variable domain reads GAGVSQSPSNKVTEKGKDVELRCDPISGHTALYWYRQSLGQGLEFLIYFQGNSAPDKSGLPSDRFSAERTGGSVSTLTIQRTQQEDSAVYLCASSLAGKWDSPLHFGNGTRLTVT.

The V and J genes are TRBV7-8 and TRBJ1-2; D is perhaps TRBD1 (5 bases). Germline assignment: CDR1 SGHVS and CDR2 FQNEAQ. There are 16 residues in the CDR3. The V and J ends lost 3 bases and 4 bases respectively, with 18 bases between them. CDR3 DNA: TGTGCCAGCAGCTTTCACGATCGAGTGGGGGGCTATGGCTACACCTTC. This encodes CASSFHDRVGGYGYTF.

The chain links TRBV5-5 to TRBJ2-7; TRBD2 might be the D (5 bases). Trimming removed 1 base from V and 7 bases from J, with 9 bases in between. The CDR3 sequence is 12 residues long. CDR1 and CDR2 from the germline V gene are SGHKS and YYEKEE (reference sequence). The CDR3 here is CASSLNGKEQYF. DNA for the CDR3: TGTGCCAGCAGCTTGAACGGGAAAGAGCAGTACTTC.

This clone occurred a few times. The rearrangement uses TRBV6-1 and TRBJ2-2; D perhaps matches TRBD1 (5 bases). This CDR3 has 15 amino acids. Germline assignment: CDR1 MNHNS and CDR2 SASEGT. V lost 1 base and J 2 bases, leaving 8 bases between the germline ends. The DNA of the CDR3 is TGTGCCAGCAGTGAAGGGGGCTACAACACCGGGGAGCTGTTTTTT. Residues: CASSEGGYNTGELFF.

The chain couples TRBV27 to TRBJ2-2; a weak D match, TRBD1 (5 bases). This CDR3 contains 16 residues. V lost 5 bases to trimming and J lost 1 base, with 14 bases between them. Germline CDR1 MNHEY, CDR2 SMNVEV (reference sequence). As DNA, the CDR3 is TGTGCCAGCAGTAGGTACAGGACAAGGAACACCGGGGAGCTGTTTTTT. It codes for CASSRYRTRNTGELFF.

DNA of the CDR3: TGTGCCAGCAGCTTGGTTCAGGGCGTTGGTTGGGGGGCCAACGTCCTGACTTTC. It translates to CASSLVQGVGWGANVLTF. The gene calls are TRBV5-4 and TRBJ2-6; D possibly corresponds to TRBD1 (5 bases). This CDR3 spans 18 amino acids. Germline assignment: CDR1 SGHNT and CDR2 YYREEE (reference sequence). V gave up 0 bases and J gave up 4 bases, with 17 bases separating them. The full variable domain, completed using reference TRBV5-4 and TRBJ2-6, is ETGVTQSPTHLIKTRGQQVTLRCSSQSGHNTVSWYQQALGQGPQFIFQYYREEENGRGNFPPRFSGLQFPNYSSELNVNALELDDSALYLCASSLVQGVGWGANVLTFGAGSRLTVL.

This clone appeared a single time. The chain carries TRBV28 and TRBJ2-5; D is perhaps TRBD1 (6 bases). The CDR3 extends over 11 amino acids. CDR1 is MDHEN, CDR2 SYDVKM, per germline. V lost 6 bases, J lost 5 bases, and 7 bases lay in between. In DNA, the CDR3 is TGTGCCAGCAGAGACAGGGAGACCCAGTACTTC. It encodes CASRDRETQYF.

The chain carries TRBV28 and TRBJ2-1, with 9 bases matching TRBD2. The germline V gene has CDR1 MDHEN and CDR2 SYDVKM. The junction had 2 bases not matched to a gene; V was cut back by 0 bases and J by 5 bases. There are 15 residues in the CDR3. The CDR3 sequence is CASSLWTSGHNEQFF. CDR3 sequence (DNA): TGTGCCAGCAGTTTATGGACTAGCGGCCACAATGAGCAGTTCTTC.

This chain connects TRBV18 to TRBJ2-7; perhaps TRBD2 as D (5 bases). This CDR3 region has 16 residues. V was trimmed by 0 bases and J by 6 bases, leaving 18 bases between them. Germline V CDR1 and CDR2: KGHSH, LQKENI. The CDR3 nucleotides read TGTGCCAGCTCACCACCTATGGCAGGAGGCCCCGGCGAGCAGTACTTC. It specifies CASSPPMAGGPGEQYF.

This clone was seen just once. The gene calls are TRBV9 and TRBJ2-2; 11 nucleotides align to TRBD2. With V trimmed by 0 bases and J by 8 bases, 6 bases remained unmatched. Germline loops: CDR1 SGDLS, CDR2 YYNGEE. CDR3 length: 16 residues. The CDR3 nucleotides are TGTGCCAGCAGCGTAGACCGACTAGCGGGGACTGGGGAGCTGTTTTTT. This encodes CASSVDRLAGTGELFF.

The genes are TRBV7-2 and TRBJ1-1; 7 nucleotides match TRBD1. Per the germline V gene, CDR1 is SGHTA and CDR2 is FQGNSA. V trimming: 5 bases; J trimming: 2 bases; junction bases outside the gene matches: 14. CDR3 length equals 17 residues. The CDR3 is CASSLRQGSRLNTEAFF. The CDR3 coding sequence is TGTGCCAGCAGCCTGCGACAGGGTAGTAGACTAAACACTGAAGCTTTCTTT.

For the CDR3, the DNA is TGTGCCAGCAGCTCCCCTGGACCCAAGGAGCAGTTCTTC. Residues: CASSSPGPKEQFF. The chain has TRBV5-4 and TRBJ2-1; no reliable D call. Trimming cost V 3 bases and J 10 bases, with 14 bases left between them. CDR1 is SGHNT, CDR2 YYREEE, per germline (reference sequence). The CDR3 consists of 13 residues.

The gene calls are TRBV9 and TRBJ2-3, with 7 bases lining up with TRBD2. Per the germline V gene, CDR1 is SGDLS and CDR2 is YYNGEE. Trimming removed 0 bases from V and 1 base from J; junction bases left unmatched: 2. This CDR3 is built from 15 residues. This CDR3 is CASSVGGGGTDTQYF. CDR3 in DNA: TGTGCCAGCAGCGTAGGTGGGGGGGGCACAGATACGCAGTATTTT.

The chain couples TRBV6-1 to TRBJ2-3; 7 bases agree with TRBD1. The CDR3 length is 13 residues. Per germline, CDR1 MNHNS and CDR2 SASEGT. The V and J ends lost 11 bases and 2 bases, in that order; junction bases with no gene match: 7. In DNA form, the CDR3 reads TGTGCCGCCAGGGGGAGCAACACAGATACGCAGTATTTT. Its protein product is CAARGSNTDTQYF.

DNA for the CDR3: TGTGCCAGCGGGGCCTGGGGCCCAGCCATCTACCAAGAGACCCAGTACTTC. It yields the protein CASGAWGPAIYQETQYF. This chain connects TRBV7-8 to TRBJ2-5, with D possibly TRBD1 on 5 matching bases. The CDR3 has 17 amino acids. Per germline, CDR1 SGHVS and CDR2 FQNEAQ. V lost 8 bases to trimming and J lost 0 bases, with 22 bases between them.

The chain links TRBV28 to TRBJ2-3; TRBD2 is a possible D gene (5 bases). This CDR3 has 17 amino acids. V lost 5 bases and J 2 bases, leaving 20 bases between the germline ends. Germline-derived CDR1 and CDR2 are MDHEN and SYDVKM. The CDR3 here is CASSTPRASGYTDTQYF. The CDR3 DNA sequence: TGTGCCAGCAGTACTCCTCGGGCGAGCGGTTACACAGATACGCAGTATTTT.

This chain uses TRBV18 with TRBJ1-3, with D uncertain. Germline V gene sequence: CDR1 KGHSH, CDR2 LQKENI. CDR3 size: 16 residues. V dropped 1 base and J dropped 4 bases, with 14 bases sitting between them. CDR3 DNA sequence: TGTGCCAGCTCACCACGGCATAAGACCCAAGGAAACACCATATATTTT. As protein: CASSPRHKTQGNTIYF.

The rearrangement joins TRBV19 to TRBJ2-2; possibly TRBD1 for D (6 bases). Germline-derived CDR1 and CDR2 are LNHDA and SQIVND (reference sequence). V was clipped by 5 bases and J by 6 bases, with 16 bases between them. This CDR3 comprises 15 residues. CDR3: CASSLRLKGAGELFF. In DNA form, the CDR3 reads TGTGCCAGTAGTCTCCGACTAAAGGGGGCCGGGGAGCTGTTTTTT. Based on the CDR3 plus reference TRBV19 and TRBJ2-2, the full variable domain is DGGITQSPKYLFRKEGQNVTLSCEQNLNHDAMYWYRQDPGQGLRLIYYSQIVNDFQKGDIAEGYSVSREKKESFPLTVTSAQKNPTAFYLCASSLRLKGAGELFFGEGSRLTVL.

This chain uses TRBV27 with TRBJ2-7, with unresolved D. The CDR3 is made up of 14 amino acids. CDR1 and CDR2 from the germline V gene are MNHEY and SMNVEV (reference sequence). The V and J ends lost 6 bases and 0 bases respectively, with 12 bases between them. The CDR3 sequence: CASRKTAYSYEQYF. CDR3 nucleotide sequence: TGTGCCAGCAGAAAAACAGCCTACTCCTACGAGCAGTACTTC.